These T cell receptor beta chains were read from a single sample in a study of beta chain features in type 1 diabetes. Assay: immunoSEQ multiplex PCR; the TCRdb copy retains only in-frame clones and omits some. The table has 250,000 or so clones, 68% seen once. The material sequenced was naive CD4+ T cells from blood. The receptors were gathered from a man aged 30 to 45 in good health. CDR3s include the opening cysteine and the closing phenylalanine or tryptophan. A D gene is named only where the DNA matches it firmly. Part of the rows lack a size; the others show once, few, many or a class for expanded clones.

>TRBV18|TRBJ2-1|.|.
TGTGCCAGCTCACCTTCATTAGAGACCTACAATGAGCAGTTCTTC
CASSPSLETYNEQFF
>TRBV9|TRBJ1-5|.|once
TGTGCCAGCAGCGTAGGAATAGACAATCAGCCCCAGCATTTT
CASSVGIDNQPQHF
>TRBV15|TRBJ2-2|TRBD1|.
TGTGCCACCGGGACAGGGGTCCGAAACACCGGGGAGCTGTTTTTT
CATGTGVRNTGELFF
>TRBV4-3|TRBJ2-3|.|.
TGCGCCAGCAGCCGGACCGGGAGTGTGGCAGATACGCAGTATTTT
CASSRTGSVADTQYF
>TRBV29-1|TRBJ2-1|.|few
TGCAGCGGGGTTGGGAAGAGCTCCTACAATGAGCAGTTCTTC
CSGVGKSSYNEQFF
>TRBV20-1|TRBJ2-7|.|.
TGCAGTGCGCCTGATCAGGCCCAGCAGTACTTC
CSAPDQAQQYF
>TRBV9|TRBJ2-1|TRBD2|.
TGTGCCAGCAGCGTTGCAGCGGGAGCATCCAATGAGCAGTTCTTC
CASSVAAGASNEQFF
>TRBV29-1|TRBJ2-5|TRBD1|.
TGCAGCGTTGCCTCAGGGGGAGAGACCCAGTACTTC
CSVASGGETQYF
>TRBV9|TRBJ2-5|.|.
TGTGCCAGCAGCGTCCTCCCCCAGGCCCAAGAGACCCAGTACTTC
CASSVLPQAQETQYF
>TRBV9|TRBJ2-5|TRBD1|.
TGTGCCAGCAGCTCTGGACAGGGAAGGAAGACCCAGTACTTC
CASSSGQGRKTQYF
>TRBV10-3|TRBJ2-1|.|.
TGTGCCATCAGTGAGTCGGGGGAGCTGCAGTTCTTC
CAISESGELQFF
>TRBV9|TRBJ2-1|.|.
TGTGCCAGCAGCCGAGAGGGTGAGCAGTTCTTC
CASSREGEQFF
>TRBV23-1|TRBJ1-5|.|once
TGCGCCAGCAGTCAAAGGTTGGGTGGACAGTACAATCAGCCCCAGCATTTT
CASSQRLGGQYNQPQHF
>TRBV15|TRBJ2-4|.|.
TGTGCCACCAGCAGAGTTGGCGGACCACCAGCCAAAAACATTCAGTACTTC
CATSRVGGPPAKNIQYF
>TRBV29-1|TRBJ2-1|TRBD2|few
TGCAGCGGGGGGACTAGCGGGAAAACTGAGCAGTTCTTC
CSGGTSGKTEQFF
>TRBV7-9|TRBJ2-5|.|.
TGTGCCAGCAGCTTTGGACTCCAAGAGACCCAGTACTTC
CASSFGLQETQYF
>TRBV11-2|TRBJ2-1|.|.
TGTGCCAGCAGCCTTTCCCACTACAATGAGCAGTTCTTC
CASSLSHYNEQFF
>TRBV28|TRBJ2-3|TRBD1|.
TGTGCCAGCAGTCCTAGGGACAGGCAGTATTTT
CASSPRDRQYF
>TRBV11-2|TRBJ2-5|.|.
TGTGCCAGCAGCTTAATTCCGCGGGGCACCCAGTACTTC
CASSLIPRGTQYF
>TRBV29-1|TRBJ2-4|.|.
TGCAGCGTCTCGGGAGTGCTAGCCAAAAACATTCAGTACTTC
CSVSGVLAKNIQYF
>TRBV27|TRBJ1-2|.|.
TGTGCCAGCAGTTTTGGGAGGGGCGGGGGCTACACCTTC
CASSFGRGGGYTF
>TRBV7-9|TRBJ2-3|TRBD1|.
TGTGCCAGCCAAAGGACAGGGGAGACAGATACGCAGTATTTT
CASQRTGETDTQYF
>TRBV5-6|TRBJ1-2|TRBD1|.
TGTGCCAGCAGCCCACCGGGACAGGGGCTCTTAGGCTATGGCTACACCTTC
CASSPPGQGLLGYGYTF
>TRBV7-9|TRBJ2-3|.|.
TGTGCCAGCAGCTTACCAGAGAATGGAGATACGCAGTATTTT
CASSLPENGDTQYF
>TRBV7-9|TRBJ2-7|.|.
TGTGCCAGCAGCGACGGGAGTCCCTACGAGCAGTACTTC
CASSDGSPYEQYF
>TRBV5-6|TRBJ2-5|TRBD2|.
TGTGCCAGCAGCGGGCTGGGACTAGCTGGGGAGACCCAGTACTTC
CASSGLGLAGETQYF
>TRBV29-1|TRBJ1-2|.|.
TGCAGCGTTGGTCACAATGGCTACACCTTC
CSVGHNGYTF
>TRBV10-3|TRBJ2-7|.|.
TGTGCCATCAGTGATCAGACACACACCTACGAGCAGTACTTC
CAISDQTHTYEQYF
>TRBV25-1|TRBJ2-2|.|once
TGTGCCAGCAGTGAAGGGGTCCGGGAGCTGTTTTTT
CASSEGVRELFF